This T cell receptor beta chain was documented in a study of blood T cells in healthy people across ages (dated by TCRdb to 2015 to 2017). Background on the whole study: In model experiments, template switching captured about one uniquely barcoded TCR beta cDNA molecule for every two T cells. Two additional independent replicas of 1 million unique cDNA reads from the same blood draw were analyzed for two donors (one aged 18 to 30 and one aged 80 or older). Donors of different ages were randomly distributed across sequencing lanes to avoid experimental bias. The study measured age-related changes in TCR beta repertoire diversity using deep sequencing normalized with unique cDNA molecular identifiers. Four age groups were formed from the donors: young (average roughly 15 years), middle-aged (approximately 40), aged (under 70) and long-lived (approximately 78). Overall study results and their limits: Since profiling was done on bulk unsorted PBMCs, naive and antigen-experienced compartments could not be conclusively compared. As age increased, observed TCR beta diversity per million T cells dropped in a roughly linear way, and a significant reduction was already evident by age roughly 36. Compared with the aged group, the long-lived group had more naive CD4+ T cells, fewer expanded clones and increased TCR diversity, suggesting age selection. Estimates of total diversity from one million sequenced T cells were regarded as lower bounds and underestimates. Observed TCR beta diversity correlated strongly with the percentage of naive T cells measured by flow cytometry. The CMV infection status of donors was not known, potentially confounding age-related changes in expanded clonotypes.

Donors were under 40 systemically healthy Caucasian individuals from Russia aged about 6 to 100 years. About 10 milliliters of peripheral blood were drawn from each donor into EDTA-treated Vacutainer tubes. Ficoll-Paque density-gradient centrifugation was used to isolate PBMCs, with at least 6.5 million per sample. Trizol reagent was used to extract total RNA from PBMCs, with at least 6 micrograms per sample. The percentages of naive CD45RAhigh/CD27high T cells were determined by flow cytometry on a PBMC aliquot from every donor. This clonotype came up once. There is no known antigen for this receptor. A read error may be the cause here, since a much bigger clone is one base away. The CDR3 spans 12 residues, from the cysteine through the phenylalanine. Of the read, only the CDR3 DNA is kept; its 36 bases are in frame from base 1. Per the germline V gene (reference sequence), DFQATT is the CDR1 and SNEGSKA is the CDR2.

The library was built by means of 5' RACE. The listed sequencing device is Illumina HiSeq 2500. A second 7 to 11 cycle PCR used a sample-barcoded 5' primer and a J-beta primer mix. A template-switch 5' adaptor carrying 12 random nucleotides introduced a unique molecular identifier onto each TCR beta cDNA molecule. Each sample yielded at least 2.5 million CDR3-containing paired-end reads. The Mint cDNA synthesis kit, primed by a TRBC-specific oligonucleotide, was used to synthesize first-strand cDNA from all RNA. Following uracil-DNA glycosylase treatment, a first 18-cycle PCR with universal primers M1SS and BC2_uni_R was performed on all cDNA. The study's own analysis went as follows. Normalization of each sample was performed by random selection of 1 million high-quality reads, each carrying a distinct molecular identifier. Reads sharing molecular identifiers were discarded rather than binned into consensus sequences. MiTCR, run with a Q25 quality threshold and the strictest error-elimination algorithm, handled CDR3 identification, clonotype clustering and error correction. A nonparametric unseen species model using Euler transformation provided a lower-bound estimate of total TCR beta diversity. Using fastp trimming at Q25 and MiXCR clonotype assembly, TCRdb reanalyzed the public sequencing data and kept in-frame beta chains. Rows matching on CDR3 protein sequence are summarized as one entry with the most common DNA and genes. The V and J calls follow TCRdb's processing rather than the paper's. Here the sample has roughly 650,000 distinct CDR3 sequences; approximately 30% occur a single time. Over 15% of the sample belongs to the ten largest clones.

The source is a woman over 75 in good health. Donor details come from another sample of the same person, matched by shared clones. The sequence joins TRBV20-1 to TRBJ1-1; TRBD1 lines up with 8 middle nucleotides. The sequencing input was blood. The DNA sequence follows: TGCAGGGCCACAGGGGGGAACACTGAAGCTTTCTTT. Translated, this gives CRATGGNTEAFF.